Presented here are 14 T cell receptor beta chains from one specimen sequenced in a study of neoadjuvant anti-PD-1 for oral cavity cancer. Stated time point: after neoadjuvant nivolumab, at surgical resection. Assay used: immunoSEQ multiplex PCR; TCRdb lists only in-frame clones, some missing. The data hold some 15,000 clones, with more than 70% observed a single time. The starting material was PBMCs, obtained after nivolumab (anti-PD-1) treatment. Receptors were obtained from a person between 40 and 79 years old with oral cavity squamous cell carcinoma.

The rearrangement links TRBV27 to TRBJ2-1, with 13 bases identical to TRBD2. There are 14 residues in the CDR3. V was pared by 4 bases and J by 7 bases, with 1 base of the junction left unmatched. Germline lookup yields CDR1 MNHEY and CDR2 SMNVEV (reference sequence). The CDR3 DNA reads TGTGCCAGCAGTTCGGGACTAGCGGGAAATGAGCAGTTCTTC. As protein: CASSSGLAGNEQFF.

This chain connects TRBV25-1 to TRBJ2-1, with 8 bases that match TRBD2. The CDR3 runs 16 residues. Germline V CDR1 and CDR2: MGHDK, SYGVNS. J lost 0 bases, V lost 2 bases, and 3 bases had no gene match. CDR3 coding DNA: TGTGCCAGCAGTGAAGTCGGGGGGGGCTCCTACAATGAGCAGTTCTTC. This codes for CASSEVGGGSYNEQFF.

The chain carries TRBV30 and TRBJ1-3, with a weak D call TRBD1 (6 bases). This CDR3 is 14 amino acids long. CDR1 is GTSNPN and CDR2 is SVGIG in the germline V gene (reference sequence). V gave up 3 bases and J gave up 2 bases, with 11 bases separating them. The CDR3 nucleotides read TGTGCCTGGAGAACAGGGCCACCTGGAAACACCATATATTTT. Protein product: CAWRTGPPGNTIYF.

This chain links TRBV10-1 with TRBJ2-1; D possibly corresponds to TRBD2 (6 bases). Germline V gives CDR1 WNHNN, CDR2 SYGVQD (reference sequence). CDR3 size: 13 residues. V lost 4 bases and J 8 bases, leaving 12 bases between the germline ends. The CDR3 loop reads CASSGLVDDEQFF. DNA of the CDR3: TGCGCCAGCAGTGGACTAGTGGACGATGAGCAGTTCTTC.

This chain's CDR3 is CAWSLTVGGLSDEQYF. CDR3 coding DNA: TGTGCCTGGAGTCTAACAGTGGGGGGATTAAGCGACGAGCAGTACTTC. The chain employs TRBV30 and TRBJ2-7, with a weak D call TRBD2 (6 bases). CDR1 GTSNPN and CDR2 SVGIG come from the germline V gene (reference sequence). The CDR3 runs to 16 residues. Deletions cut 2 bases from V and 5 bases from J, with 22 bases between.

V is TRBV6-1 and J is TRBJ2-7; a possible D gene is TRBD1 (6 bases). Trimming stripped 5 bases from V and 3 bases from J, with 11 bases between. The CDR3 spans 13 residues. Germline V gene lookup returns CDR1 MNHNS and CDR2 SASEGT. The CDR3 DNA sequence: TGTGCCAGCAGTCTGGACAGTTTCTACGAGCAGTACTTC. Residues: CASSLDSFYEQYF.

This clone was counted a few times. This chain joins TRBV4-1 and TRBJ1-1, with D unclear. The CDR3 is 17 amino acids. The V gene's germline CDR1 is MGHRA and CDR2 YSYEKL. Between the trimmed V and J ends, which lost 2 bases and 0 bases, there was a span of 16 bases. CDR3 sequence reads: CASSQQVIGLMNTEAFF. CDR3 nucleotides: TGCGCCAGCAGCCAACAGGTTATAGGTCTTATGAACACTGAAGCTTTCTTT.

The J gene is TRBJ2-7, the V gene TRBV19; possibly TRBD1 for D (5 bases). Germline CDR1 reads LNHDA; CDR2 reads SQIVND (reference sequence). The V end was cut by 8 bases, the J end by 0 bases, with 8 bases between. CDR3 length: 12 amino acids. The CDR3 sequence: CASSTGSYEQYF. CDR3 bases: TGTGCCAGTTCCACAGGCTCCTACGAGCAGTACTTC.

The rearrangement uses TRBV30 and TRBJ2-5; tentatively, D is TRBD1 (6 bases). From germline, CDR1 is GTSNPN and CDR2 SVGIG (reference sequence). V was pared by 3 bases and J by 1 base, with 12 bases between. The CDR3 runs to 14 residues. DNA for the CDR3: TGTGCCTGGAGCCCCCGGGACACCCAAGAGACCCAGTACTTC. The encoded protein is CAWSPRDTQETQYF.

The gene calls are TRBV5-5 and TRBJ1-5; 9 nucleotides line up with TRBD1. Germline V gene lookup returns CDR1 SGHKS and CDR2 YYEKEE (reference sequence). CDR3 size: 16 residues. Germline trimming cut 2 bases from V and 6 bases from J; bases unmatched to any gene: 9. The CDR3 DNA sequence: TGTGCCAGCAGCTTAAAAACCGGGACAGGGTCTCAGCCCCAGCATTTT. It yields the protein CASSLKTGTGSQPQHF.

V and J are TRBV7-6 and TRBJ2-1; TRBD2 aligns across 10 bases. Losses at the gene ends were 1 base for V and 1 base for J; bases not matched to a gene: 7. This CDR3 region has 18 residues. CDR1 is SGHVS and CDR2 is FNYEAQ in the germline V gene. The CDR3 nucleotides are TGTGCCAGCAGCTTAGTGCCCCTAGCGGGAGTTTCCTACAATGAGCAGTTCTTC. Translated, it gives CASSLVPLAGVSYNEQFF.

The gene calls are TRBV7-3 and TRBJ2-6; 13 nucleotides match TRBD2. V was pared by 5 bases and J by 0 bases, with 10 bases of the junction left unmatched. The CDR3 loop spans 20 amino acids. The V gene's germline CDR1 is SGHTA and CDR2 FQGTGA. The CDR3, as DNA: TGTGCCAGCAGCCCACTAGCGGGAGGGCCTCGAAGCTCTGGGGCCAACGTCCTGACTTTC. This gives the protein CASSPLAGGPRSSGANVLTF.

CDR3 protein: CASRPGTGSGEQYF. The CDR3 region has the DNA TGTGCCAGCAGACCGGGGACAGGCTCCGGAGAGCAGTACTTC. This sequence joins TRBV6-5 and TRBJ2-7; TRBD1 matches 8 bases. The CDR3 is made up of 14 amino acids. Looked up from germline, CDR1 is MNHEY and CDR2 is SVGAGI. With V trimmed by 6 bases and J by 7 bases, 11 bases remained unmatched.

This chain joins TRBV30 and TRBJ1-5, with 7 bases aligning to TRBD1. Germline V CDR1 and CDR2: GTSNPN, SVGIG (reference sequence). The trim removed 2 bases at V and 6 bases at J, leaving 7 bases unmatched. The CDR3 contains 14 residues. The CDR3 DNA sequence: TGTGCCTGGAGTCACCGACAGGGAGGTCAGCCCCAGCATTTT. Protein: CAWSHRQGGQPQHF. The entire variable domain, with the rest obtained from reference TRBV30 and TRBJ1-5, is as follows: SQTIHQWPATLVQPVGSPLSLECTVEGTSNPNLYWYRQAAGRGLQLLFYSVGIGQISSEVPQNLSASRPQDRQFILSSKKLLLSDSGFYLCAWSHRQGGQPQHFGDGTRLSIL.